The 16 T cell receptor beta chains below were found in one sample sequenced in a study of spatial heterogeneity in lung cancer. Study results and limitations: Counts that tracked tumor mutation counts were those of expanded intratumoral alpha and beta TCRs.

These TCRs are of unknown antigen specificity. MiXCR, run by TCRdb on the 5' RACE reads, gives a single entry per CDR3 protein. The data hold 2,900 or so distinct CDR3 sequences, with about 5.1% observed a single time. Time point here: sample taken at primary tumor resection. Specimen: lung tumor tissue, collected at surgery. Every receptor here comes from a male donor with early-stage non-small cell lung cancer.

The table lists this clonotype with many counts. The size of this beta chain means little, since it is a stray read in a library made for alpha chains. This CDR3 is CASSLPRGAITDTQYF. CDR3 bases: TGTGCCAGCAGCTTACCTAGGGGGGCTATCACAGATACGCAGTATTTT. The rearrangement links TRBV7-8 to TRBJ2-3; the D call may be TRBD1 or TRBD2 (6 bases each). Between the trimmed V and J ends, which lost 2 bases and 2 bases, there was a span of 14 bases. The CDR3 is 16 residues long. Germline V gene data show CDR1 as SGHVS and CDR2 as FQNEAQ. Variable domain in full (rest from reference TRBV7-8 and TRBJ2-3): GAGVSQSPRYKVAKRGQDVALRCDPISGHVSLFWYQQALGQGPEFLTYFQNEAQLDKSGLPSDRFFAERPEGSVSTLKIQRTQQEDSAVYLCASSLPRGAITDTQYFGPGTRLTVL.

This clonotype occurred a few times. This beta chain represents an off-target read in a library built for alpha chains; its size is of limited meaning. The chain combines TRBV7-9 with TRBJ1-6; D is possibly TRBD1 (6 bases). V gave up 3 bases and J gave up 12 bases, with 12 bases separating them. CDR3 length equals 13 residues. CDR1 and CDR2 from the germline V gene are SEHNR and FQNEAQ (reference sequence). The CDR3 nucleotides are TGTGCCAGCAGCTTGACACAGGGTGGACCCCTCCACTTT. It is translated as CASSLTQGGPLHF.

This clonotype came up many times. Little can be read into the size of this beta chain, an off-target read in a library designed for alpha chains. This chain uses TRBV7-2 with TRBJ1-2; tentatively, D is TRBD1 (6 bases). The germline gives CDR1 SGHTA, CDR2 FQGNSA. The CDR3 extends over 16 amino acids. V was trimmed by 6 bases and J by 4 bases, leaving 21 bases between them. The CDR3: CASSFPTGTNSYGYTF. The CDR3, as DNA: TGTGCCAGCAGTTTCCCTACAGGGACGAATTCCTATGGCTACACCTTC.

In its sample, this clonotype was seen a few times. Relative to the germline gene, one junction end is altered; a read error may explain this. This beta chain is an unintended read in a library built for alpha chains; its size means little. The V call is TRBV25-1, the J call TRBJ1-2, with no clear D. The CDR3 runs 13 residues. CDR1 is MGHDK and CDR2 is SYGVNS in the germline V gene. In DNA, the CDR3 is TGTGCCAGCAGTGAATTTAACAGCTGGACGCCCAACTTC. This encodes CASSEFNSWTPNF.

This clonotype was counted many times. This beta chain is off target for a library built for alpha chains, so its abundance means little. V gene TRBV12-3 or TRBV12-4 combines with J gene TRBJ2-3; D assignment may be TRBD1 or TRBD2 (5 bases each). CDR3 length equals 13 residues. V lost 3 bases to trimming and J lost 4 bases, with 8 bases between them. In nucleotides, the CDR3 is TGTGCCAGCAGTTTGAGGGGCCCAGATACGCAGTATTTT. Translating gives CASSLRGPDTQYF.

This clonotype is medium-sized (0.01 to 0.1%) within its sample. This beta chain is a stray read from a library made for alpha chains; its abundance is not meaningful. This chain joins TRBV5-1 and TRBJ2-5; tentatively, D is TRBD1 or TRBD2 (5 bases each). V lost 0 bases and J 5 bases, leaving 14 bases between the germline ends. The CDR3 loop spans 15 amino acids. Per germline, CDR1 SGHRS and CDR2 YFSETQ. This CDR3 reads CASSLEPGTGETQYF. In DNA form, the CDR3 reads TGCGCCAGCAGCTTGGAGCCAGGGACCGGGGAGACCCAGTACTTC.

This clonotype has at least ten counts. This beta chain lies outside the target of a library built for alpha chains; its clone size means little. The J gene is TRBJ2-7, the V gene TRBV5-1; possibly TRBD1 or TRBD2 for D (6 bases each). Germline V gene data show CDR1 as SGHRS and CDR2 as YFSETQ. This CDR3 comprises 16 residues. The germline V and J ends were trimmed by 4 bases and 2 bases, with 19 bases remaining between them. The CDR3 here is CASSQADGGDAYEQYF. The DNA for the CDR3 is TGCGCCAGCAGCCAAGCCGACGGGGGCGACGCCTACGAGCAGTACTTC. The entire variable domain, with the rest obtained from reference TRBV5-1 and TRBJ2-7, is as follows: KAGVTQTPRYLIKTRGQQVTLSCSPISGHRSVSWYQQTPGQGLQFLFEYFSETQRNKGNFPGRFSGRQFSNSRSEMNVSTLELGDSALYLCASSQADGGDAYEQYFGPGTRLTVT.

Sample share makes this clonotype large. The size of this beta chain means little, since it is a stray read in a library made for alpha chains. The CDR3 nucleotides read TGTGCCAGCAGCTTAGGGCTACAAGAGACCCAGTACTTC. Translating gives CASSLGLQETQYF. The chain carries TRBV7-3 and TRBJ2-5; no clear D gene. Trimming pared 2 bases from V and 2 bases from J, leaving 6 bases between. CDR3 length equals 13 residues. Germline CDR1 SGHTA, CDR2 FQGTGA.

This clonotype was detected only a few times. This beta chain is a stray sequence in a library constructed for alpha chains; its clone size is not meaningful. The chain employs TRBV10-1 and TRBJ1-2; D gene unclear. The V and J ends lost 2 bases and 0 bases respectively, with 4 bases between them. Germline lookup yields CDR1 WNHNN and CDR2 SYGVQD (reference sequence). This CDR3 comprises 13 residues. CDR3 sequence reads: CASSETANYGYTF. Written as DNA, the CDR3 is TGCGCCAGCAGTGAGACAGCTAACTATGGCTACACCTTC.

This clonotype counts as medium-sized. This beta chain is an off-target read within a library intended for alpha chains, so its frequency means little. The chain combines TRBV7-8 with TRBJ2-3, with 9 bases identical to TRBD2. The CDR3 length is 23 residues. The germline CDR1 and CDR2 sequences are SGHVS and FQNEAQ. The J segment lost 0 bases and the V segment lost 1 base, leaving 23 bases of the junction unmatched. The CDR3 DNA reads TGTGCCAGCAGCTTAGGAATCCCTAATCCTTTAATTGCTCTAGCGGGGAGCACAGATACGCAGTATTTT. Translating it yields CASSLGIPNPLIALAGSTDTQYF.

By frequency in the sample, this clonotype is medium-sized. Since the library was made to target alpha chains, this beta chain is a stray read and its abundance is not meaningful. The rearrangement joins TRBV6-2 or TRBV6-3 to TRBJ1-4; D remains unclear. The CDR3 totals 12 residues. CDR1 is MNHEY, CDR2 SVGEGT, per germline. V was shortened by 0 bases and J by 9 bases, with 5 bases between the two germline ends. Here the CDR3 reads CASSYSRQKLFF. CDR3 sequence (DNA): TGTGCCAGCAGTTACTCGCGGCAAAAACTGTTTTTT.

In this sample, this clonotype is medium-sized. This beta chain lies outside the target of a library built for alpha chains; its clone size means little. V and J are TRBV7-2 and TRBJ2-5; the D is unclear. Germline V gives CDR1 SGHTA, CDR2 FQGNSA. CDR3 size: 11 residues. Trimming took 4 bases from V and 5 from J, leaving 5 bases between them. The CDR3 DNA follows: TGTGCCAGCAGCTCCAGGGAGACCCAGTACTTC. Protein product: CASSSRETQYF.

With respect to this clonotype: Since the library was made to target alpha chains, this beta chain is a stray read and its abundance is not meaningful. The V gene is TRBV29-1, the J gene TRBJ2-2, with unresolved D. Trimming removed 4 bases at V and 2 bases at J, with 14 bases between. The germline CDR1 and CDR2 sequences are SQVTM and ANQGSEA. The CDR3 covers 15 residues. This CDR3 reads CSVGRSTINTGELFF. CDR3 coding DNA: TGCAGCGTTGGTCGGAGTACGATAAACACCGGGGAGCTGTTTTTT.

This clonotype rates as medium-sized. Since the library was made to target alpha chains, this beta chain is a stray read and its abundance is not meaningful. This CDR3 is CASSDLGDSGANVLTF. The CDR3 DNA follows: TGTGCCAGCAGCGATTTGGGAGACTCTGGGGCCAACGTCCTGACTTTC. The J gene is TRBJ2-6, the V gene TRBV5-6; TRBD2 is a possible D gene (5 bases). The CDR3 extends over 16 amino acids. V was pared by 4 bases and J by 0 bases, with 11 bases between. From germline, CDR1 is SGHDT and CDR2 YYEEEE.

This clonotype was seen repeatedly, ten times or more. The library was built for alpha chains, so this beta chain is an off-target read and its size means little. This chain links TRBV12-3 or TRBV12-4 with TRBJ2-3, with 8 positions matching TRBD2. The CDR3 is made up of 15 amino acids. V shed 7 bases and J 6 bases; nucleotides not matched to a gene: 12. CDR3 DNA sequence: TGTGCCAGCACCTTGGGCCGGGGGGGCTTGGATACGCAGTATTTT. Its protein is CASTLGRGGLDTQYF.

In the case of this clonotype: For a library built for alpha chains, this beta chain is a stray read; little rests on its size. The CDR3 nucleotides read TGTGCCAGCAGTGAAGCGATGGGGACTGAAGCTTTCTTT. Protein sequence: CASSEAMGTEAFF. The chain couples TRBV2 to TRBJ1-1; no reliable D call. V lost 0 bases and J 5 bases, leaving 7 bases between the germline ends. This CDR3 comprises 13 residues. The germline CDR1 and CDR2 sequences are SNHLY and FYNNEI.